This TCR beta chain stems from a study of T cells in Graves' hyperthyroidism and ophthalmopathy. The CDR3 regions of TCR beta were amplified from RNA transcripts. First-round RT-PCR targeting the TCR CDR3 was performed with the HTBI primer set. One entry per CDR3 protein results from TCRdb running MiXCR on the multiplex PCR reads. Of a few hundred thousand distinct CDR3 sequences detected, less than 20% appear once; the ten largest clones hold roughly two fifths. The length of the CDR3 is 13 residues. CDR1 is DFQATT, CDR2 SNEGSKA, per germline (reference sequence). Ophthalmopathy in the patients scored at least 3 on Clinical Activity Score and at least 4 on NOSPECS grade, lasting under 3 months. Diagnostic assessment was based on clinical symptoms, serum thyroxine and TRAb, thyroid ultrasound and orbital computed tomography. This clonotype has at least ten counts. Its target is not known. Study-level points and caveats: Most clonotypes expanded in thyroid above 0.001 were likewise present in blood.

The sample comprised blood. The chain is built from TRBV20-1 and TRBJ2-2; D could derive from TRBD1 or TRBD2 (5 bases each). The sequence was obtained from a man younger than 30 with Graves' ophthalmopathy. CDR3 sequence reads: CPVRGTNTGELFF. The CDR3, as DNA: TGCCCAGTGAGGGGCACGAACACCGGGGAGCTGTTTTTT.